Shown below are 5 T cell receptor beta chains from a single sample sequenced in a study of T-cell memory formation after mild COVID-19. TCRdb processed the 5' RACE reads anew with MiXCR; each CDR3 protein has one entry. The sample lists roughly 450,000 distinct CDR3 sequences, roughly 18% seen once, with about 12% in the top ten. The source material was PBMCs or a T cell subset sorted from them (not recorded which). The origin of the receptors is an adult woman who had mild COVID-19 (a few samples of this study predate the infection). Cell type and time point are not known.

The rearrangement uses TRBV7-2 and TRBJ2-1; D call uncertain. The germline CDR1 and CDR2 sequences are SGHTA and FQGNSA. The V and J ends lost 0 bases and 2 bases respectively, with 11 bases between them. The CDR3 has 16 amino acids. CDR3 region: CASSLAPVTTYNEQFF. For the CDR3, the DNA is TGTGCCAGCAGCTTAGCTCCGGTAACCACCTACAATGAGCAGTTCTTC.

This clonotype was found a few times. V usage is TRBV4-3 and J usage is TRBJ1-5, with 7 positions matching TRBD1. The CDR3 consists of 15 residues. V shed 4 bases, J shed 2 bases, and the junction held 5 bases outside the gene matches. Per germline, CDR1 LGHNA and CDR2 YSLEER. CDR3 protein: CASSLSGQGNQPQHF. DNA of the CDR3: TGCGCCAGCAGCCTATCTGGACAGGGCAATCAGCCCCAGCATTTT.

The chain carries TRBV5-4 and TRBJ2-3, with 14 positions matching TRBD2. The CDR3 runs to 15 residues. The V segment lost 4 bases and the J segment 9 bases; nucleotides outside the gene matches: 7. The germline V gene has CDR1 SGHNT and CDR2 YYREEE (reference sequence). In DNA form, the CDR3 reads TGTGCCAGCAGCGGAACCGGGACTAGCGGGGGCACGCAGTATTTT. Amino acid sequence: CASSGTGTSGGTQYF.

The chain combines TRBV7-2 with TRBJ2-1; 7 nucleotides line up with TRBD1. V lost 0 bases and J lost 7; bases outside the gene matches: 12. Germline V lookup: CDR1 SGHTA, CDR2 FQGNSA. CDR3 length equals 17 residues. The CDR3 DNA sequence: TGTGCCAGCAGCTTAGCGCTGACAGGGACGGCTGGTAATGAGCAGTTCTTC. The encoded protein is CASSLALTGTAGNEQFF.

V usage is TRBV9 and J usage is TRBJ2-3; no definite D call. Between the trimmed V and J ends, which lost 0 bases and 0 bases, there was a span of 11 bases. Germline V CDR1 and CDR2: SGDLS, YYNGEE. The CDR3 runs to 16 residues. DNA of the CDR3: TGTGCCAGCAGCGTAGCCTTGGGCCCTAGCACAGATACGCAGTATTTT. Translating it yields CASSVALGPSTDTQYF.